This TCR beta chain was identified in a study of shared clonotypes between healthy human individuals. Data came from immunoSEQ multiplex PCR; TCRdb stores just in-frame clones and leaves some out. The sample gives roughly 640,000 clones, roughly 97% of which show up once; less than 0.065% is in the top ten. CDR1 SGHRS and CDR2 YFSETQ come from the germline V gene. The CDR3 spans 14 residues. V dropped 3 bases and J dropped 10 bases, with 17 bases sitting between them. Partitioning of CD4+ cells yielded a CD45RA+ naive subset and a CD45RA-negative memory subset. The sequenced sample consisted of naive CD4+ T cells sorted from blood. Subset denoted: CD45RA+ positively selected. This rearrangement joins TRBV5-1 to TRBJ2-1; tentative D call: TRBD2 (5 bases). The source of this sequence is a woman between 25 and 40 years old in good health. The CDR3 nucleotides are TGCGCCAGCAGCTCCCAACAAGCTTCGGGAGAGCAGTTCTTC. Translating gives CASSSQQASGEQFF.